A selection of T cell receptor beta chains follows, all from one sample in a study of cytomegalovirus exposure and HLA in healthy donors. Repertoires were generated with immunoSEQ multiplex PCR, while TCRdb's copy carries only in-frame clones and drops some. This sample has about 120,000 clones; 77% occur once, and the top ten carry approximately 11%. Sample: PBMCs. The receptor source for this set is a man aged 35-49 years in good health and CMV-seropositive. CDR3s include the opening cysteine and the closing phenylalanine or tryptophan. Each record gives: CDR3 DNA, CDR3 protein, clone size, D gene, V gene, J gene. A D gene is named only where the DNA matches it firmly. Expanded clones get a size class; other rows say once, few or many, or leave the size out.

CDR3nt: TGTGCCAGCAGCTCAAGGACAGGGACTCAAGAGACCCAGTACTTC
CDR3aa: CASSSRTGTQETQYF
abundance: -
d_gene: TRBD1
v_gene: TRBV7-6
j_gene: TRBJ2-5

CDR3nt: TGTGCCAGCAGCCTGGGACAGAATGAAAAACTGTTTTTT
CDR3aa: CASSLGQNEKLFF
abundance: -
d_gene: TRBD1
v_gene: TRBV4-2
j_gene: TRBJ1-4

CDR3nt: TGTGCCAGCAGTTCCGGGACAGGGGTGAACACTGAAGCTTTCTTT
CDR3aa: CASSSGTGVNTEAFF
abundance: -
d_gene: TRBD1
v_gene: TRBV28
j_gene: TRBJ1-1

CDR3nt: TGTGCCAGCAGTCCGTCCCCGGAAGGGGAAGAGACCCAGTACTTC
CDR3aa: CASSPSPEGEETQYF
abundance: -
d_gene: -
v_gene: TRBV27
j_gene: TRBJ2-5

CDR3nt: TGCGCCAGCAGCTTGGCTCCCGGGACAGCGGGTGGGTACGAGCAGTACTTC
CDR3aa: CASSLAPGTAGGYEQYF
abundance: -
d_gene: -
v_gene: TRBV5-1
j_gene: TRBJ2-7

CDR3nt: TGCGCCAGCAGCTTGTTGACGCTACGTACTAGCGGGGGGGACCTATTTCGGGACGAGCAGTACTTC
CDR3aa: CASSLLTLRTSGGDLFRDEQYF
abundance: -
d_gene: TRBD2
v_gene: TRBV5-1
j_gene: TRBJ2-7

CDR3nt: TGTGCCAGCAGCCCACTCACCTCCACAGATACGCAGTATTTT
CDR3aa: CASSPLTSTDTQYF
abundance: -
d_gene: -
v_gene: TRBV11-2
j_gene: TRBJ2-3

CDR3nt: TGTGCCAGCAGCCAAGATCGCAGGTCCACAGATACGCAGTATTTT
CDR3aa: CASSQDRRSTDTQYF
abundance: -
d_gene: -
v_gene: TRBV14
j_gene: TRBJ2-3

CDR3nt: TGTGCCAGCAGAGCACAGGGACAAGAGACCCAGTACTTC
CDR3aa: CASRAQGQETQYF
abundance: -
d_gene: -
v_gene: TRBV7-2
j_gene: TRBJ2-5

CDR3nt: TGCGCCAGCAGCAGAACAGGGCCAGATACGCAGTATTTT
CDR3aa: CASSRTGPDTQYF
abundance: -
d_gene: -
v_gene: TRBV5-1
j_gene: TRBJ2-3

CDR3nt: TGCGCCAGCAGCTTCGCGGGACAGGTGAACACTGAAGCTTTCTTT
CDR3aa: CASSFAGQVNTEAFF
abundance: -
d_gene: TRBD1
v_gene: TRBV5-1
j_gene: TRBJ1-1

CDR3nt: TGTGCCAGCACCTCCTACCGGGACAGAAAAGGCTACACCTTC
CDR3aa: CASTSYRDRKGYTF
abundance: -
d_gene: TRBD1
v_gene: TRBV11-2
j_gene: TRBJ1-2

CDR3nt: TGTGCCATCAACCCTCGGGAGGGAGAGACCCAGTACTTC
CDR3aa: CAINPREGETQYF
abundance: -
d_gene: TRBD2
v_gene: TRBV10-3
j_gene: TRBJ2-5

CDR3nt: TGCAGCGTTGAAGGTGACAGGTACGAGCAGTACTTC
CDR3aa: CSVEGDRYEQYF
abundance: -
d_gene: -
v_gene: TRBV29-1
j_gene: TRBJ2-7

CDR3nt: TGTGCCAGCAGCTTAGGGGGATCCCCCTACAATGAGCAGTTCTTC
CDR3aa: CASSLGGSPYNEQFF
abundance: -
d_gene: -
v_gene: TRBV5-6
j_gene: TRBJ2-1

CDR3nt: TGTGCCAGCAGCTTGTTGGCCGTCGGGGAGCTGTTTTTT
CDR3aa: CASSLLAVGELFF
abundance: -
d_gene: -
v_gene: TRBV5-6
j_gene: TRBJ2-2

CDR3nt: TGTGCCAGCAGCGTAGCAGGGGAAAATTCACCCCTCCACTTT
CDR3aa: CASSVAGENSPLHF
abundance: -
d_gene: -
v_gene: TRBV9
j_gene: TRBJ1-6

CDR3nt: TGTGCCAGCAGCTCTCCGGGACAGGGAGTTTACGAGCAGTACTTC
CDR3aa: CASSSPGQGVYEQYF
abundance: -
d_gene: TRBD1
v_gene: TRBV7-6
j_gene: TRBJ2-7

CDR3nt: TGTGCCAGCAGCCGGTCGGACAGGCCTCTCGAGCAGTACTTC
CDR3aa: CASSRSDRPLEQYF
abundance: few
d_gene: TRBD1
v_gene: TRBV28
j_gene: TRBJ2-7

CDR3nt: TGTGCCAGCTCACCGGACAACCTCCAAGAGACCCAGTACTTC
CDR3aa: CASSPDNLQETQYF
abundance: -
d_gene: -
v_gene: TRBV18
j_gene: TRBJ2-5

CDR3nt: TGCAGCGTCAGCAGACAGGGTGGTGAAAAACTGTTTTTT
CDR3aa: CSVSRQGGEKLFF
abundance: -
d_gene: TRBD1
v_gene: TRBV29-1
j_gene: TRBJ1-4

CDR3nt: TGTGCCAGCAGCTTGGGGCCTCTTGACACCGGGGAGCTGTTTTTT
CDR3aa: CASSLGPLDTGELFF
abundance: -
d_gene: -
v_gene: TRBV13
j_gene: TRBJ2-2

CDR3nt: TGTGCCAGCAGCTTAGATGTAGATAATTCACCCCTCCACTTT
CDR3aa: CASSLDVDNSPLHF
abundance: -
d_gene: -
v_gene: TRBV7-9
j_gene: TRBJ1-6

CDR3nt: TGTGCCAGTAGTATTGCCAGGTCCACAGATACGCAGTATTTT
CDR3aa: CASSIARSTDTQYF
abundance: -
d_gene: -
v_gene: TRBV19
j_gene: TRBJ2-3

CDR3nt: TGTGCCAGCAGTTCACAGGGCTACGAGCAGTACTTC
CDR3aa: CASSSQGYEQYF
abundance: once
d_gene: -
v_gene: TRBV27
j_gene: TRBJ2-7

CDR3nt: TGTGCCAGCAGCGAGCGGGGGATATTGGCCGGGGAGCTGTTTTTT
CDR3aa: CASSERGILAGELFF
abundance: -
d_gene: TRBD2
v_gene: TRBV11-1
j_gene: TRBJ2-2

CDR3nt: TGCGCCAGCAGCCAAGTCCTGCGAACCGCGCAAGAGACCCAGTACTTC
CDR3aa: CASSQVLRTAQETQYF
abundance: -
d_gene: -
v_gene: TRBV4-1
j_gene: TRBJ2-5

CDR3nt: TGTGCCAGCAGCTTGGCCCTTTTTTACTCCGGGGAGCTGTTTTTT
CDR3aa: CASSLALFYSGELFF
abundance: -
d_gene: -
v_gene: TRBV5-6
j_gene: TRBJ2-2

CDR3nt: TGTGCCAGTAGTATAGGGGGGGACTCCTACCTCGAGCAGTACTTC
CDR3aa: CASSIGGDSYLEQYF
abundance: -
d_gene: -
v_gene: TRBV19
j_gene: TRBJ2-7

CDR3nt: TGCGCCAGCAGCCTAGGACTAGCAGCCCAGGAGCAGTACTTC
CDR3aa: CASSLGLAAQEQYF
abundance: few
d_gene: TRBD2
v_gene: TRBV5-1
j_gene: TRBJ2-7

CDR3nt: TGTGCCAGTAGTGCGCCCCGGGATAGTAACTATGGCTACACCTTC
CDR3aa: CASSAPRDSNYGYTF
abundance: -
d_gene: -
v_gene: TRBV19
j_gene: TRBJ1-2

CDR3nt: TGTGCCAGCAGCCCCCGACTAGCGGGGGTTTCCGGGGAGCTGTTTTTT
CDR3aa: CASSPRLAGVSGELFF
abundance: -
d_gene: TRBD2
v_gene: TRBV7-2
j_gene: TRBJ2-2

CDR3nt: TGCGCCAGCAGCTTGGAGGAGGCAGATACGCAGTATTTT
CDR3aa: CASSLEEADTQYF
abundance: -
d_gene: -
v_gene: TRBV5-1
j_gene: TRBJ2-3

CDR3nt: TGTGCCAGCAGCCATGCGGGACAGGCTAACTATGGCTACACCTTC
CDR3aa: CASSHAGQANYGYTF
abundance: -
d_gene: TRBD1
v_gene: TRBV4-2
j_gene: TRBJ1-2

CDR3nt: TGCGCCAGCAGCTCGCTAACTCAAGAGACCCAGTACTTC
CDR3aa: CASSSLTQETQYF
abundance: -
d_gene: -
v_gene: TRBV5-1
j_gene: TRBJ2-5

CDR3nt: TGCGCCAGCAACACCGGGACTAGCGGGAGCTACGAGCAGTACTTC
CDR3aa: CASNTGTSGSYEQYF
abundance: -
d_gene: TRBD2
v_gene: TRBV5-1
j_gene: TRBJ2-7

CDR3nt: TGTGCCAGCAGCCCTGGGGAGGGGTCGGTCTACGAGCAGTACTTC
CDR3aa: CASSPGEGSVYEQYF
abundance: once
d_gene: TRBD2
v_gene: TRBV9
j_gene: TRBJ2-7

CDR3nt: TGTGCCAGTAGTATTTGGTACGAAGCGGGGGGGAGCACAGATACGCAGTATTTT
CDR3aa: CASSIWYEAGGSTDTQYF
abundance: -
d_gene: TRBD2
v_gene: TRBV19
j_gene: TRBJ2-3

CDR3nt: TGTGCCAGCAGCCTAGGGACAGGGGGAGGTTCACCCCTCCACTTT
CDR3aa: CASSLGTGGGSPLHF
abundance: -
d_gene: TRBD1
v_gene: TRBV11-2
j_gene: TRBJ1-6

CDR3nt: TGTGCCAGCAGTAAGGGGCCGGCAACTAATGAAAAACTGTTTTTT
CDR3aa: CASSKGPATNEKLFF
abundance: -
d_gene: -
v_gene: TRBV7-6
j_gene: TRBJ1-4

CDR3nt: TGTGCCAGCAGCTTAGTACCCCAGCGGGGGAGCTCCTACGAGCAGTACTTC
CDR3aa: CASSLVPQRGSSYEQYF
abundance: -
d_gene: TRBD2
v_gene: TRBV11-2
j_gene: TRBJ2-7

CDR3nt: TGCGCCAGCAGCCCTGACAGGGTGAACTCCTATAATTCACCCCTCCACTTT
CDR3aa: CASSPDRVNSYNSPLHF
abundance: -
d_gene: TRBD1
v_gene: TRBV5-1
j_gene: TRBJ1-6

CDR3nt: TGTGCCAGCAGCTTGAAGGGGGCCGGAGAGACCCAGTACTTC
CDR3aa: CASSLKGAGETQYF
abundance: -
d_gene: TRBD1
v_gene: TRBV13
j_gene: TRBJ2-5

CDR3nt: TGTGCCTGGGGCCGGGGGGATCAGCCCCAGCATTTT
CDR3aa: CAWGRGDQPQHF
abundance: -
d_gene: -
v_gene: TRBV30
j_gene: TRBJ1-5

CDR3nt: TGTGCCAGCAGTGGAGGCCCGGGTGCGCAGTATTTT
CDR3aa: CASSGGPGAQYF
abundance: few
d_gene: -
v_gene: TRBV6-5
j_gene: TRBJ2-3

CDR3nt: TGTGCCAGCAGTGAAACGGGCAGGGGGCGGTGGGAGACCCAGTACTTC
CDR3aa: CASSETGRGRWETQYF
abundance: -
d_gene: TRBD1
v_gene: TRBV25-1
j_gene: TRBJ2-5

CDR3nt: TGTGCCAGCAGTTTAAGGGAGTACACTGAAGCTTTCTTT
CDR3aa: CASSLREYTEAFF
abundance: -
d_gene: -
v_gene: TRBV27
j_gene: TRBJ1-1

CDR3nt: TGTGCCAGCAGCGCAGGACAGTCCCAAGAGACCCAGTACTTC
CDR3aa: CASSAGQSQETQYF
abundance: -
d_gene: -
v_gene: TRBV9
j_gene: TRBJ2-5